These T cell receptor beta chains were read from a single sample in a study of post-analysis software for immune sequencing data. TCRdb used MiXCR to reprocess the PCR reads, holding one entry per CDR3 protein. Here the sample spans roughly 200,000 distinct CDR3 sequences, 25% to 30% being singletons. The sequencing input was blood. The receptors derive from a girl aged 2-17 years with multiple sclerosis. Each CDR3 is given with its conserved first and last residue. Each record gives: J gene, V gene, clone size, D gene, CDR3 protein, CDR3 DNA. A D gene is named only where the DNA matches it firmly. The size entry is marked missing in some rows and otherwise reads once, few, many or a size class.

J gene: TRBJ2-1; V gene: TRBV5-1; clone size: many; D gene: .; CDR3 protein: CASSFGTEQFF; CDR3 DNA: TGCGCCAGCAGCTTCGGGACAGAGCAGTTCTTC
J gene: TRBJ2-7; V gene: TRBV6-2/TRBV6-3; clone size: .; D gene: .; CDR3 protein: CASRPAEGGGSLYEQYF; CDR3 DNA: TGTGCCAGCAGACCAGCCGAGGGGGGCGGGAGTCTTTACGAGCAGTACTTC
J gene: TRBJ2-5; V gene: TRBV5-1; clone size: .; D gene: TRBD1; CDR3 protein: CASSLGTGYNEQYF; CDR3 DNA: TGCGCCAGCAGCTTGGGGACAGGTTACAATGAGCAGTACTTC
J gene: TRBJ2-5; V gene: TRBV7-9; clone size: many; D gene: TRBD1; CDR3 protein: CASSFGQGGETQYF; CDR3 DNA: TGTGCCAGCAGCTTCGGACAGGGAGGAGAGACCCAGTACTTC
J gene: TRBJ2-7; V gene: TRBV4-1; clone size: .; D gene: .; CDR3 protein: CASSQEPRNTGERYEQYF; CDR3 DNA: TGCGCCAGCAGCCAAGAACCGAGAAACACGGGGGAGCGTTACGAGCAGTACTTC
J gene: TRBJ2-1; V gene: TRBV20-1; clone size: few; D gene: .; CDR3 protein: CSAQTGTAYNEQFF; CDR3 DNA: TGCAGTGCTCAAACAGGAACGGCCTACAATGAGCAGTTCTTC
J gene: TRBJ2-3; V gene: TRBV15; clone size: many; D gene: .; CDR3 protein: CATSQFTDTQYF; CDR3 DNA: TGTGCCACCAGCCAGTTTACAGATACGCAGTATTTT
J gene: TRBJ2-7; V gene: TRBV28; clone size: .; D gene: .; CDR3 protein: CASSSPGHGMTYEQYF; CDR3 DNA: TGTGCCAGCAGTTCCCCGGGACACGGAATGACCTACGAGCAGTACTTC
J gene: TRBJ1-5; V gene: TRBV20-1; clone size: few; D gene: .; CDR3 protein: CSAGHPNQPQHF; CDR3 DNA: TGCAGTGCTGGACACCCAAATCAGCCCCAGCATTTT
J gene: TRBJ1-5; V gene: TRBV20-1; clone size: .; D gene: .; CDR3 protein: CSANHTHPTPGHQPQHF; CDR3 DNA: TGCAGTGCTAACCATACACACCCGACACCGGGGCATCAGCCCCAGCATTTT
J gene: TRBJ2-7; V gene: TRBV29-1; clone size: many; D gene: .; CDR3 protein: CSVEQSQGYEQYF; CDR3 DNA: TGCAGCGTTGAACAATCTCAGGGCTACGAGCAGTACTTC
J gene: TRBJ2-3; V gene: TRBV15; clone size: many; D gene: .; CDR3 protein: CATSTQPGDTQYF; CDR3 DNA: TGTGCCACCAGCACCCAACCGGGGGATACGCAGTATTTT
J gene: TRBJ1-1; V gene: TRBV12-3/TRBV12-4; clone size: few; D gene: .; CDR3 protein: CASTSGYVNTEAFF; CDR3 DNA: TGTGCCAGCACCTCTGGATACGTAAACACTGAAGCTTTCTTT
J gene: TRBJ2-6; V gene: TRBV12-3/TRBV12-4; clone size: many; D gene: .; CDR3 protein: CASNNQGRGANVLTF; CDR3 DNA: TGTGCCAGCAATAATCAGGGTAGAGGGGCCAACGTCCTGACTTTC
J gene: TRBJ2-2; V gene: TRBV5-1; clone size: .; D gene: .; CDR3 protein: CASQLLTGQGTGELFF; CDR3 DNA: TGCGCCAGCCAGCTTTTAACAGGGCAAGGTACCGGGGAGCTGTTTTTT
J gene: TRBJ2-3; V gene: TRBV10-3; clone size: many; D gene: .; CDR3 protein: CATKDFATDTQYF; CDR3 DNA: TGTGCCACCAAGGACTTTGCCACAGATACGCAGTATTTT
J gene: TRBJ2-1; V gene: TRBV7-7; clone size: many; D gene: TRBD2; CDR3 protein: CASSPAAGGGRNEQFF; CDR3 DNA: TGTGCCAGCAGTCCTGCAGCGGGAGGGGGGCGCAATGAGCAGTTCTTC
J gene: TRBJ1-4; V gene: TRBV5-1; clone size: .; D gene: .; CDR3 protein: CASSGHAGGWGEKLFF; CDR3 DNA: TGCGCCAGCAGCGGACATGCGGGGGGATGGGGTGAAAAACTGTTTTTT
J gene: TRBJ2-6; V gene: TRBV5-1; clone size: many; D gene: TRBD1; CDR3 protein: CASSDTGVGANVLTF; CDR3 DNA: TGCGCCAGCAGCGATACAGGGGTTGGGGCCAACGTCCTGACTTTC
J gene: TRBJ1-5; V gene: TRBV27; clone size: .; D gene: TRBD1; CDR3 protein: CASSRTGGLNQPQHF; CDR3 DNA: TGTGCCAGCAGCCGGACAGGGGGCCTCAATCAGCCCCAGCATTTT
J gene: TRBJ1-2; V gene: TRBV20-1; clone size: few; D gene: .; CDR3 protein: CSAGSPTVNYGYTF; CDR3 DNA: TGCAGTGCTGGATCCCCTACAGTTAACTATGGCTACACCTTC
J gene: TRBJ1-2; V gene: TRBV29-1; clone size: .; D gene: .; CDR3 protein: CSVDSYYGYTF; CDR3 DNA: TGCAGCGTAGACAGTTACTATGGCTACACCTTC
J gene: TRBJ2-5; V gene: TRBV12-3/TRBV12-4; clone size: few; D gene: TRBD2; CDR3 protein: CVSSLSQRLAGAPRWTQYF; CDR3 DNA: TGTGTCAGCAGTTTATCCCAACGGCTAGCGGGGGCGCCCCGGTGGACCCAGTACTTC
J gene: TRBJ2-3; V gene: TRBV4-1; clone size: .; D gene: .; CDR3 protein: CASSQDGAGTSTDTQYF; CDR3 DNA: TGCGCCAGCAGCCAAGATGGGGCGGGAACTAGCACAGATACGCAGTATTTT
J gene: TRBJ2-7; V gene: TRBV20-1; clone size: .; D gene: .; CDR3 protein: CSAKSLRGLHYEQYF; CDR3 DNA: TGCAGTGCTAAAAGTCTCCGGGGCCTGCACTACGAGCAGTACTTC
J gene: TRBJ2-3; V gene: TRBV20-1; clone size: many; D gene: TRBD2; CDR3 protein: CSANPGTSGTDTQYF; CDR3 DNA: TGCAGTGCTAACCCCGGAACTAGCGGCACAGATACGCAGTATTTT
J gene: TRBJ2-2; V gene: TRBV5-1; clone size: few; D gene: .; CDR3 protein: CASSFHGKSNTGELFF; CDR3 DNA: TGCGCCAGCAGCTTTCACGGCAAATCGAACACCGGGGAGCTGTTTTTT
J gene: TRBJ2-3; V gene: TRBV5-1; clone size: few; D gene: TRBD2; CDR3 protein: CASSWGLAADTQYF; CDR3 DNA: TGCGCCAGCAGCTGGGGACTAGCGGCAGATACGCAGTATTTT
J gene: TRBJ2-7; V gene: TRBV3-1; clone size: few; D gene: .; CDR3 protein: CASSQDLVAYEQYF; CDR3 DNA: TGTGCCAGCAGCCAAGATCTTGTGGCCTACGAGCAGTACTTC
J gene: TRBJ2-1; V gene: TRBV6-2/TRBV6-3; clone size: .; D gene: .; CDR3 protein: CASSPPYGEQFF; CDR3 DNA: TGTGCCAGCAGTCCCCCTTATGGTGAGCAGTTCTTC
J gene: TRBJ2-3; V gene: TRBV7-9; clone size: many; D gene: TRBD2; CDR3 protein: CASSLAGDTDTQYF; CDR3 DNA: TGTGCCAGCAGCTTGGCGGGGGACACAGATACGCAGTATTTT
J gene: TRBJ1-4; V gene: TRBV5-1; clone size: .; D gene: .; CDR3 protein: CASSLQGPPNEKLFF; CDR3 DNA: TGCGCCAGCAGCTTACAGGGACCACCTAATGAAAAACTGTTTTTT
J gene: TRBJ1-1; V gene: TRBV25-1; clone size: .; D gene: .; CDR3 protein: CASSDHLGVEAFF; CDR3 DNA: TGTGCCAGCAGTGATCACCTGGGGGTTGAAGCTTTCTTT
J gene: TRBJ1-5; V gene: TRBV2; clone size: .; D gene: .; CDR3 protein: CANRTDGFSNQPQHF; CDR3 DNA: TGTGCCAACAGAACGGACGGGTTTAGCAATCAGCCCCAGCATTTT
J gene: TRBJ1-2; V gene: TRBV30; clone size: many; D gene: .; CDR3 protein: CAWSVRGYGYTF; CDR3 DNA: TGTGCCTGGAGTGTACGGGGCTATGGCTACACCTTC
J gene: TRBJ1-1; V gene: TRBV28; clone size: few; D gene: .; CDR3 protein: CASSYDRLTEAFF; CDR3 DNA: TGTGCCAGCAGCTACGATCGCTTGACTGAAGCTTTCTTT
J gene: TRBJ2-7; V gene: TRBV14; clone size: many; D gene: .; CDR3 protein: CASSQDWSSYEQYF; CDR3 DNA: TGTGCCAGCAGCCAAGATTGGAGCTCCTACGAGCAGTACTTC
J gene: TRBJ1-1; V gene: TRBV2; clone size: many; D gene: .; CDR3 protein: CASSPRTSLGAEAFF; CDR3 DNA: TGTGCCAGCAGCCCCCGGACATCGCTAGGGGCTGAAGCTTTCTTT
J gene: TRBJ2-2; V gene: TRBV28; clone size: .; D gene: TRBD2; CDR3 protein: CASRDSGVNTGELFF; CDR3 DNA: TGTGCCAGCAGGGATAGCGGGGTGAACACCGGGGAGCTGTTTTTT
J gene: TRBJ2-7; V gene: TRBV2; clone size: .; D gene: .; CDR3 protein: CASSPNPFYEQYF; CDR3 DNA: TGTGCCAGCAGTCCAAACCCCTTCTACGAGCAGTACTTC
J gene: TRBJ1-6; V gene: TRBV20-1; clone size: many; D gene: .; CDR3 protein: CSAKARTLHF; CDR3 DNA: TGCAGTGCTAAGGCGAGAACCCTCCACTTT
J gene: TRBJ2-3; V gene: TRBV30; clone size: .; D gene: .; CDR3 protein: CAWRRLSALGRPDTQYF; CDR3 DNA: TGTGCCTGGAGGAGGTTGTCGGCCCTAGGCCGACCAGATACGCAGTATTTT
J gene: TRBJ2-5; V gene: TRBV7-2; clone size: .; D gene: TRBD2; CDR3 protein: CASSLGRQREGETQYF; CDR3 DNA: TGTGCCAGCAGCTTAGGCCGGCAGCGGGAGGGTGAGACCCAGTACTTC
J gene: TRBJ1-1; V gene: TRBV7-3; clone size: .; D gene: .; CDR3 protein: CASSFRSGTNTEAFF; CDR3 DNA: TGTGCCAGCAGCTTTAGGTCGGGGACGAACACTGAAGCTTTCTTT
J gene: TRBJ2-3; V gene: TRBV4-2; clone size: many; D gene: .; CDR3 protein: CASSQVTTDTQYF; CDR3 DNA: TGTGCCAGCAGCCAAGTCACCACAGATACGCAGTATTTT
J gene: TRBJ2-5; V gene: TRBV10-3; clone size: few; D gene: .; CDR3 protein: CAISGSDGETQYF; CDR3 DNA: TGTGCCATCAGTGGGAGTGATGGAGAGACCCAGTACTTC
J gene: TRBJ2-1; V gene: TRBV29-1; clone size: many; D gene: .; CDR3 protein: CSVRGSSYNEQFF; CDR3 DNA: TGCAGCGTTCGTGGCAGCTCCTACAATGAGCAGTTCTTC
J gene: TRBJ2-7; V gene: TRBV20-1; clone size: .; D gene: .; CDR3 protein: CSAVGRGYEQYF; CDR3 DNA: TGCAGTGCTGTAGGACGGGGCTACGAGCAGTACTTC
J gene: TRBJ2-1; V gene: TRBV5-1; clone size: few; D gene: TRBD2; CDR3 protein: CASTLAGGRSYNEQFF; CDR3 DNA: TGCGCCAGCACCCTAGCGGGAGGGCGCTCCTACAATGAGCAGTTCTTC
J gene: TRBJ2-7; V gene: TRBV12-3/TRBV12-4; clone size: many; D gene: .; CDR3 protein: CASSPRLPPYEQYF; CDR3 DNA: TGTGCCAGCAGTCCGAGACTCCCCCCCTACGAGCAGTACTTC
J gene: TRBJ2-5; V gene: TRBV9; clone size: many; D gene: TRBD2; CDR3 protein: CASSAGTSGQETQYF; CDR3 DNA: TGTGCCAGCAGCGCCGGGACTAGCGGTCAAGAGACCCAGTACTTC
J gene: TRBJ1-1; V gene: TRBV20-1; clone size: few; D gene: .; CDR3 protein: CSVRAGGDTEAFF; CDR3 DNA: TGCAGTGTCAGGGCAGGCGGAGACACTGAAGCTTTCTTT
J gene: TRBJ1-2; V gene: TRBV28; clone size: many; D gene: .; CDR3 protein: CASSLNYGYTF; CDR3 DNA: TGTGCCAGCAGTTTAAACTATGGCTACACCTTC
J gene: TRBJ1-1; V gene: TRBV7-3; clone size: .; D gene: .; CDR3 protein: CASSLRHLNTETFF; CDR3 DNA: TGTGCCAGCAGTCTAAGACACCTTAACACTGAAACTTTCTTT
J gene: TRBJ2-1; V gene: TRBV11-1; clone size: .; D gene: TRBD2; CDR3 protein: CASSLVGLAEGYNEQFF; CDR3 DNA: TGTGCCAGCAGCTTAGTCGGGCTAGCGGAGGGGTACAATGAGCAGTTCTTC
J gene: TRBJ1-2; V gene: TRBV3-1; clone size: many; D gene: TRBD1; CDR3 protein: CASSTARDRGSGYTF; CDR3 DNA: TGTGCCAGCAGCACAGCCCGGGACAGGGGCTCTGGCTACACCTTC
J gene: TRBJ2-7; V gene: TRBV6-2/TRBV6-3; clone size: .; D gene: TRBD2; CDR3 protein: CASAPSGYYEQYF; CDR3 DNA: TGTGCCAGCGCCCCTAGCGGTTACTACGAGCAGTACTTC
J gene: TRBJ1-1; V gene: TRBV7-8; clone size: few; D gene: .; CDR3 protein: CASSLSVSTEAFF; CDR3 DNA: TGTGCCAGCAGCTTATCCGTGAGCACTGAAGCTTTCTTT
J gene: TRBJ2-7; V gene: TRBV18; clone size: .; D gene: TRBD1; CDR3 protein: CASSPGTGGGEQYF; CDR3 DNA: TGTGCCAGCTCACCGGGGACAGGGGGCGGCGAGCAGTACTTC
J gene: TRBJ1-1; V gene: TRBV5-1; clone size: few; D gene: .; CDR3 protein: CASSLVVTGTNTEAFF; CDR3 DNA: TGCGCCAGCAGCTTGGTGGTTACGGGCACGAACACTGAAGCTTTCTTT